The 28 T cell receptor beta chains listed next were all sequenced from one sample in a study of CD8+ T cells in alopecia areata. As the sequencing template, cDNA was produced by extracting RNA and reverse transcribing it. TCRdb's table, derived via immunoSEQ multiplex PCR, lists solely in-frame clones and lacks some. This sample yields 100,000 to 140,000 clones, of which 65% to 85% are seen a single time; around a quarter belongs to the top ten. Sample treatment: oral pan-JAK inhibitor, 5-10 mg twice daily. Sequences were derived from CD8+ T cells sorted from blood, sampled at week 24, from a patient treated with tofacitinib. The receptors originated from a human donor with alopecia areata.

This clone was counted only a few times. Other DNA sequences in the same sample also yield this CDR3. CDR3 DNA sequence: TGTGCCAGTAGTATCGGGGTTAGTCAGCCCCAGCATTTT. Amino acid sequence: CASSIGVSQPQHF. The rearrangement uses TRBV19 and TRBJ1-5, with no clear D. V lost 3 bases to trimming and J lost 6 bases, with 9 bases between them. Germline V gene data show CDR1 as LNHDA and CDR2 as SQIVND (reference sequence). This CDR3 has 13 residues.

To note about this clone: This same CDR3 is encoded by further DNA sequences in the sample. This chain links TRBV27 with TRBJ1-4; D uncertain. The CDR3 length is 15 residues. V lost 5 bases and J lost 7, with 17 bases in between. From germline, CDR1 is MNHEY and CDR2 SMNVEV (reference sequence). The CDR3 nucleotides read TGTGCCAGCAGTCCCCGTCTAGGTGGTGGTGAAAAACTGTTTTTT. Amino acids: CASSPRLGGGEKLFF.

The gene calls are TRBV2 and TRBJ1-1, with TRBD1 matching over 9 bases. The germline V gene encodes CDR1 SNHLY and CDR2 FYNNEI. The CDR3 totals 13 residues. After removal of 2 bases from V and 10 bases from J, the junction contained 5 bases not matched to a gene. The CDR3 DNA reads as TGTGCCAGCAGTGAAACGTCGACAGGGGGAGCTTTCTTT. Protein: CASSETSTGGAFF.

The chain carries TRBV27 and TRBJ1-1; D unresolved. V lost 6 bases and J 6 bases, leaving 17 bases between the germline ends. The CDR3 runs 14 residues. Germline-derived CDR1 and CDR2 are MNHEY and SMNVEV (reference sequence). The CDR3 region has the DNA TGTGCCAGCAGCCTCAGAAGGGTTGACGCTGAAGCTTTCTTT. It specifies CASSLRRVDAEAFF.

V gene TRBV5-6 combines with J gene TRBJ2-3, with D uncertain. Germline CDR1 and CDR2: SGHDT and YYEEEE. The CDR3 contains 13 residues. The V and J ends lost 3 bases and 2 bases respectively, with 7 bases between them. DNA for the CDR3: TGTGCCAGCAGCTCGTTCCTCACAGATACGCAGTATTTT. Its translation is CASSSFLTDTQYF.

The J gene is TRBJ2-6, the V gene TRBV6-1; D might be TRBD1 (5 bases). Germline V gives CDR1 MNHNS, CDR2 SASEGT. The ends were cut back, 5 bases at V and 2 bases at J, with 10 bases in the middle. There are 15 residues in the CDR3. The CDR3 bases are TGTGCCAGCAGTATAGGGGTGCCTGGGGCCAACGTCCTGACTTTC. Protein product: CASSIGVPGANVLTF.

The chain uses TRBV5-4 and TRBJ2-2; 9 bases are a match to TRBD2. The CDR3 contains 15 residues. Germline lookup yields CDR1 SGHNT and CDR2 YYREEE (reference sequence). After removal of 2 bases from V and 4 bases from J, the junction contained 3 bases not matched to a gene. CDR3 DNA sequence: TGTGCCAGCAGCTTAGCGGGGGGCTCCACCGGGGAGCTGTTTTTT. This codes for CASSLAGGSTGELFF.

The chain recombines TRBV23-1 with TRBJ1-2; 8 bases align to TRBD1. TRBV23-1 is an ORF, with its function uncertain. V lost 7 bases and J lost 6; bases outside the gene matches: 10. The CDR3 is 14 amino acids. CDR3 region: CASNPDRVGDGYTF. The CDR3 DNA is TGCGCCAGCAATCCGGACAGGGTGGGGGATGGCTACACCTTC.

The chain joins TRBV4-1 to TRBJ2-3; D may be TRBD2 (5 bases). Per the germline V gene, CDR1 is MGHRA and CDR2 is YSYEKL. The length of the CDR3 is 15 residues. Trimming pared 1 base from V and 0 bases from J, leaving 8 bases between. CDR3 in DNA: TGCGCCAGCAGCCAAGTTCCGGGGAGCACAGATACGCAGTATTTT. Protein sequence: CASSQVPGSTDTQYF.

The V gene is TRBV4-3, the J gene TRBJ2-2; D could derive from TRBD1 or TRBD2 (5 bases each). This CDR3 comprises 15 residues. Germline CDR1 reads LGHNA; CDR2 reads YSLEER. The V end lost 0 bases, the J end lost 4 bases, and 9 bases lay between the germline ends. The DNA of the CDR3 is TGCGCCAGCAGCCAAGATTCGGGGCGCACCGGGGAGCTGTTTTTT. It codes for CASSQDSGRTGELFF.

The chain carries TRBV6-5 and TRBJ2-7, with D perhaps TRBD2 (6 bases). The CDR3 has 14 residues. CDR1 MNHEY and CDR2 SVGAGI come from the germline V gene. The V and J ends lost 6 bases and 3 bases respectively, with 15 bases between them. The CDR3 loop reads CASSPRSGLYEQYF. The CDR3 nucleotides are TGTGCCAGCAGCCCAAGGAGCGGGCTCTACGAGCAGTACTTC.

The V gene is TRBV14, the J gene TRBJ2-1, with D possibly matching TRBD1 (6 bases). Germline values: CDR1 SGHDN, CDR2 FVKESK. There are 16 residues in the CDR3. Between the trimmed V and J ends, which lost 0 bases and 1 base, there was a span of 10 bases. In nucleotides, the CDR3 is TGTGCCAGCAGCCAAGAGGGGGCGAGGTCCTACAATGAGCAGTTCTTC. As protein: CASSQEGARSYNEQFF.

The V call is TRBV27, the J call TRBJ1-2; 7 bases are a match to TRBD1. Germline V lookup: CDR1 MNHEY, CDR2 SMNVEV (reference sequence). This CDR3 comprises 15 residues. V was pared by 7 bases and J by 0 bases, with 8 bases of the junction left unmatched. CDR3 bases: TGTGCCAGCACCCTGAAAGGGGGCGCTAACTATGGCTACACCTTC. Its protein is CASTLKGGANYGYTF.

J is TRBJ2-3 and V is TRBV9, with D possibly TRBD2 on 5 matching bases. This CDR3 contains 17 residues. The V gene's germline CDR1 is SGDLS and CDR2 YYNGEE. With 5 bases removed from V and 0 bases from J, the gap between germline ends came to 19 bases. In DNA, the CDR3 is TGTGCCAGCAGTCTTCGGCGGGCTCTTACTAGCACAGATACGCAGTATTTT. Its translation is CASSLRRALTSTDTQYF.

V gene TRBV9 combines with J gene TRBJ2-2, with D possibly TRBD1 on 6 matching bases. Germline CDR1 is SGDLS and CDR2 is YYNGEE. V lost 0 bases, J lost 3 bases, and 12 bases lay in between. There are 16 residues in the CDR3. DNA for the CDR3: TGTGCCAGCAGCGTAGCTACAGGGAGCTACACCGGGGAGCTGTTTTTT. This gives the protein CASSVATGSYTGELFF. Looking up the rest from reference TRBV9 and TRBJ2-2 gives the full variable domain: DSGVTQTPKHLITATGQRVTLRCSPRSGDLSVYWYQQSLDQGLQFLIQYYNGEERAKGNILERFSAQQFPDLHSELNLSSLELGDSALYFCASSVATGSYTGELFFGEGSRLTVL.

The chain has TRBV27 and TRBJ2-7; either TRBD1 or TRBD2 may fit D (5 bases each). Germline loops: CDR1 MNHEY, CDR2 SMNVEV (reference sequence). Trimming cost V 7 bases and J 5 bases, with 18 bases left between them. The CDR3 runs to 14 residues. The CDR3: CASKLPGGRNEQYF. The CDR3 nucleotides are TGTGCCAGCAAACTTCCTGGGGGTAGAAACGAGCAGTACTTC.

The V gene is TRBV2, the J gene TRBJ2-3; D is undetermined. This CDR3 is 14 amino acids long. Trimming shortened V by 4 bases and J by 3 bases, and 11 bases separated the two germline ends. Germline lookup yields CDR1 SNHLY and CDR2 FYNNEI. The CDR3 DNA is TGTGCCAGCAGTGGGACCCTGAATACAGATACGCAGTATTTT. Translating gives CASSGTLNTDTQYF.

The chain employs TRBV30 and TRBJ2-5, with unresolved D. Trimming shortened V by 1 base and J by 4 bases, and 4 bases separated the two germline ends. This CDR3 contains 11 residues. Germline lookup yields CDR1 GTSNPN and CDR2 SVGIG (reference sequence). This CDR3 is CAWSEIETQYF. As DNA, the CDR3 is TGTGCCTGGAGTGAAATAGAGACCCAGTACTTC.

J is TRBJ1-1 and V is TRBV6-6, with TRBD1 matching 9 bases. Germline V lookup: CDR1 MNHNY, CDR2 SVGAGI (reference sequence). There are 13 residues in the CDR3. V lost 4 bases, J lost 3 bases, and 0 bases stayed unmatched. The CDR3 bases are TGTGCCAGCAGTTGGACAGGGGACACTGAAGCTTTCTTT. Protein product: CASSWTGDTEAFF.

This chain uses TRBV7-2 with TRBJ2-7; 8 bases match TRBD1. This CDR3 has 14 residues. V was clipped by 5 bases and J by 0 bases; unmatched bases: 3. Per germline, CDR1 SGHTA and CDR2 FQGNSA. The CDR3 is CASSDTGGSYEQYF. The CDR3 nucleotides are TGTGCCAGCAGCGATACAGGGGGCTCCTACGAGCAGTACTTC.

The gene calls are TRBV9 and TRBJ1-1, with D hard to call. The CDR3 totals 14 residues. Looked up from germline, CDR1 is SGDLS and CDR2 is YYNGEE. Trimming left V 5 bases short and J 1 base short, with 12 bases between. Here the CDR3 DNA reads TGTGCCAGCAGTGATTTTCCTGGGAACACTGAAGCTTTCTTT. Translated: CASSDFPGNTEAFF. Using reference TRBV9 and TRBJ1-1 for the parts outside the CDR3, the full variable domain is DSGVTQTPKHLITATGQRVTLRCSPRSGDLSVYWYQQSLDQGLQFLIQYYNGEERAKGNILERFSAQQFPDLHSELNLSSLELGDSALYFCASSDFPGNTEAFFGQGTRLTVV.

This clone occurred a few times. The rearrangement joins TRBV6-5 to TRBJ2-5; TRBD2 matches 13 bases. The germline CDR1 and CDR2 sequences are MNHEY and SVGAGI. V trimming: 6 bases; J trimming: 5 bases; junction bases outside the gene matches: 6. The CDR3 totals 15 residues. The chain's CDR3 is CASSPPTSGGETQYF. For the CDR3, the DNA is TGTGCCAGCAGCCCTCCGACTAGCGGGGGGGAGACCCAGTACTTC.

The V and J genes are TRBV29-1 and TRBJ2-2; tentatively, D is TRBD2 (6 bases). This CDR3 region has 12 residues. Trimming removed 4 bases at V and 5 bases at J, with 8 bases between. Germline assignment: CDR1 SQVTM and CDR2 ANQGSEA. As DNA, the CDR3 is TGCAGCGTTGTGCGGGAAACCGGGGAGCTGTTTTTT. Its protein product is CSVVRETGELFF.

The V gene is TRBV27, the J gene TRBJ2-7; the D is unclear. Germline V gene lookup returns CDR1 MNHEY and CDR2 SMNVEV (reference sequence). With 5 bases removed from V and 0 bases from J, the gap between germline ends came to 14 bases. This CDR3 spans 15 amino acids. The CDR3, as DNA: TGTGCCAGCAGTCCCGCGCTCGGCGGCTCCTACGAGCAGTACTTC. Amino acids: CASSPALGGSYEQYF.

The rearrangement links TRBV9 to TRBJ2-7, with TRBD2 identical over 8 bases. The CDR3 runs 15 residues. Germline CDR1 SGDLS, CDR2 YYNGEE. V dropped 0 bases and J dropped 5; count of bases not matched to a gene: 7. The CDR3: CASSVEGLGYNEQYF. CDR3 nucleotides: TGTGCCAGCAGCGTAGAGGGACTAGGGTACAACGAGCAGTACTTC.

This sequence joins TRBV2 and TRBJ1-6; D ambiguous. Germline V CDR1 and CDR2: SNHLY, FYNNEI. The V end was cut by 3 bases, the J end by 8 bases, with 14 bases between. This CDR3 has 15 residues. The CDR3 region has the DNA TGTGCCAGCAGTGAGGGCCCCCTCATGGATTCACCCCTCCACTTT. Encoded protein: CASSEGPLMDSPLHF. Full variable domain (rest looked up from reference TRBV2 and TRBJ1-6): EPEVTQTPSHQVTQMGQEVILRCVPISNHLYFYWYRQILGQKVEFLVSFYNNEISEKSEIFDDQFSVERPDGSNFTLKIRSTKLEDSAMYFCASSEGPLMDSPLHFGNGTRLTVT.

The genes are TRBV7-2 and TRBJ1-5; D call uncertain. The CDR3 is 12 amino acids. Trimming removed 6 bases from V and 5 bases from J, with 8 bases in between. CDR1 is SGHTA and CDR2 is FQGNSA in the germline V gene. CDR3 DNA sequence: TGTGCCAGCAGAGAAGGCGATCAGCCCCAGCATTTT. It yields the protein CASREGDQPQHF.

This chain connects TRBV12-5 to TRBJ2-7, with D possibly matching TRBD2 (5 bases). CDR1 and CDR2 (germline): LGHNT, FRNRAP. The CDR3 extends over 14 amino acids. Trimming left V 7 bases short and J 4 bases short, with 17 bases between. The DNA of the CDR3 is TGTGCTAGTGCCCCGGACTCGTCCGTTTACGAGCAGTACTTC. This gives the protein CASAPDSSVYEQYF.